Sequencing of this T cell receptor beta chain was carried out in a study of PD-L1 blockade in urothelial cancer (dated by TCRdb to 2015 to 2018). Describing the broader study: Every patient began therapy in the mid-2010s and was given atezolizumab 1,200 mg intravenously every 3 weeks. Blood samples yielded a median of roughly 150,000 T cells and around 80,000 unique TCRs, with median clonality approximately 0.08. Progression-free survival longer than 6 months counted as durable clinical benefit, and TCR features were additionally tested against both progression-free and overall survival. In the same patients who had TCR sequencing, pretreatment tumors also underwent whole exome sequencing and RNA sequencing. Blood samples were analyzed at two time points: 3 weeks after treatment start (second dose) and 6 weeks after treatment start. The study was an exploratory multi-omic analysis of somatic, immune and clinical correlates of response to PD-L1 blockade with atezolizumab in urothelial cancer. An ECOG performance status of 0 or 1 was recorded for the patients, and 0 to 3 prior chemotherapy regimens had been received by the patients. Nine patients reached durable clinical benefit, while about 20 patients did not. About 90% of the 29 patients were identified as males with urothelial cancer of bladder origin, and a prior smoking history was reported by 18 of 29 patients. Pretreatment blood TCR-seq was available for about 27 patients, at least one posttreatment blood collection was obtained for about 24 patients, and tumor TCR-seq was available for about 24 patients. Pretreatment tumor samples, along with matched peripheral blood collected serially before and after atezolizumab treatment, underwent TCR sequencing. Findings and caveats that apply to the study as a whole: A pretreatment peripheral blood TCR clonality below the median was linked to improved progression-free and overall survival. Because the sample size was small (n of about 30) and many exploratory analyses were performed, the results are intended to be hypothesis-generating. At 3 weeks after the start of treatment, tumor-associated TCR clones in peripheral blood had expanded more in patients with durable benefit (n of about 21, p = 0.022).

Each PCR received spiked-in synthetic TCR analog templates so that absolute template abundance could be estimated from read counts. TCRbeta CDR3 regions were amplified from genomic DNA with bias-controlled V and J gene primers using the immunoSEQ assay. Rearranged TCRbeta segments were sequenced at approximately 20X coverage. On the study's bioinformatics: Sequencing errors were corrected by clustering, and CDR3s were annotated against IMGT so that V, D and J genes could be assigned. Only productive TCRbeta rearrangements were used in downstream analyses, excluding out-of-frame or stop-codon sequences. To compute clonality, Shannon entropy was normalized by the log of the number of unique productive sequences and then subtracted from one. Fisher's exact test with Benjamini-Hochberg correction, using a cutoff of adjusted p below 0.01, was how clones that differed between time points or between blood and tumor were identified. TCRdb provides this immuneACCESS table in a form limited to in-frame rearrangements. Some clones are lacking; in checked studies, under half of them reflect an unresolved V gene, and why the rest are absent is not known. That table supplies the V and J calls and clone size; D and trimming were determined from the DNA. The sample includes roughly 56,000 clones, with roughly four fifths observed a single time. The ten biggest clones cover 4.5% of the sample.

Notes on this clone: Its antigen is unknown. Base qualities are not recorded, but no much larger clone differs from it by a single base.

Taken from the germline V gene, the CDR1 and CDR2 loops are SGHTA and FQGNSA. The CDR3 spans 12 residues, from the cysteine through the phenylalanine. The read is trimmed to its CDR3 DNA, 36 bases read in frame from base 1. V and J lose 3 bases and 6 bases, and a span of 7 bases separates them. The cohort included about 30 patients with locally advanced or metastatic urothelial carcinoma who were treated at Memorial Sloan Kettering on a trial protocol. Peripheral blood mononuclear cells were collected from each patient pretreatment and during treatment, giving between 1 and 8 total time points per patient. The Qiagen DNeasy Blood extraction kit was used to purify genomic DNA from total PBMCs and tumor samples. PBMCs were collected pretreatment and during treatment and were isolated and stored as previously described.

The chain uses TRBV7-2 and TRBJ2-3; the D gene is unclear. This receptor was taken from a man in his sixties or seventies with urothelial cancer. The material was PBMCs, obtained around atezolizumab (anti-PD-L1) treatment. CDR3 loop: CASSFDGDTQYF. The nucleotides read TGTGCCAGCAGCTTCGACGGGGATACGCAGTATTTT.